This TCR beta chain stems from a study of cytomegalovirus exposure and HLA in healthy donors. V gave up 4 bases and J gave up 4 bases, with 18 bases separating them. This CDR3 contains 16 residues. From germline, CDR1 is SGHRS and CDR2 YFSETQ. The PCR had 60 Vbeta and 13 Jbeta primers. Assay: immunoSEQ multiplex PCR; the TCRdb copy retains only in-frame clones and omits some. Of about 110,000 clones listed, approximately 70% were seen once; the top ten hold about 8.4%. This sequence originates from a man aged 35 to 55 in good health and CMV-seronegative. The sequenced sample was PBMCs. This rearrangement joins TRBV5-1 to TRBJ1-3, with D unresolved. CDR3 in DNA: TGCGCCAGCAGCCCTGGGGTCGGGGTACGCGGAAACACCATATATTTT. Its protein is CASSPGVGVRGNTIYF.